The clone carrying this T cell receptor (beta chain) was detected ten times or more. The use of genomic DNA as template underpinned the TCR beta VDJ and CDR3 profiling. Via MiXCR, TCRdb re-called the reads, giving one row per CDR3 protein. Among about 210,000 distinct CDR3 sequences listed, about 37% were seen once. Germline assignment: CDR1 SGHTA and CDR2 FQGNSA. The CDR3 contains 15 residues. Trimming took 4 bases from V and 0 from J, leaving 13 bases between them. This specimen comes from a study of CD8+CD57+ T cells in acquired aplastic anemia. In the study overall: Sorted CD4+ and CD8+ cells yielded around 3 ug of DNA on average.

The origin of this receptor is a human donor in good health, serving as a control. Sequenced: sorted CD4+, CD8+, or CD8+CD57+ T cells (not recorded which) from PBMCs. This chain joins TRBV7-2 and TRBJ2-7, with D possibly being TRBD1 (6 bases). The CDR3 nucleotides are TGTGCCAGCAGCTCCTGGCGGACAGTCTCCTACGAGCAGTACTTC. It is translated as CASSSWRTVSYEQYF.